A selection of T cell receptor beta chains follows, all from one sample in a study of cytomegalovirus exposure and HLA in healthy donors. TCRdb's table, derived via immunoSEQ multiplex PCR, lists solely in-frame clones and lacks some. The data contain roughly 200,000 clones, 75% to 90% of them seen just once; the ten biggest clones take up roughly 0.32%. The sequenced sample consisted of PBMCs. The receptors originated from a woman in her twenties or thirties in good health and CMV-seronegative. CDR3s include the opening cysteine and the closing phenylalanine or tryptophan. D genes are given only for firm matches. Size values are once, few and many counts, or a class for expanded clones, and some rows have none.

J gene: TRBJ2-5; D gene: TRBD2; CDR3 length: 15; clone size: NA; V gene: TRBV5-4; CDR3 protein: CASSLYLAGEETQYF; CDR3 DNA: TGTGCCAGCAGCTTGTACCTAGCGGGGGAAGAGACCCAGTACTTC
J gene: TRBJ2-4; D gene: TRBD2; CDR3 length: 14; clone size: NA; V gene: TRBV28; CDR3 protein: CASSETLGLAGKYF; CDR3 DNA: TGTGCCAGCAGCGAAACCCTGGGGCTAGCGGGAAAGTACTTC
J gene: TRBJ1-1; D gene: NA; CDR3 length: 14; clone size: NA; V gene: TRBV28; CDR3 protein: CASSDPGENTEAFF; CDR3 DNA: TGTGCCAGCAGCGATCCGGGAGAGAACACTGAAGCTTTCTTT
J gene: TRBJ2-5; D gene: NA; CDR3 length: 12; clone size: NA; V gene: TRBV2; CDR3 protein: CASSVGGETQYF; CDR3 DNA: TGTGCCAGCAGTGTGGGGGGAGAGACCCAGTACTTC
J gene: TRBJ1-2; D gene: NA; CDR3 length: 12; clone size: NA; V gene: TRBV6-1; CDR3 protein: CASRGPPGGYTF; CDR3 DNA: TGTGCCAGCAGGGGCCCTCCTGGCGGCTACACCTTC
J gene: TRBJ2-1; D gene: TRBD2; CDR3 length: 19; clone size: NA; V gene: TRBV5-1; CDR3 protein: CASSLALNQGLAYYNEQFF; CDR3 DNA: TGCGCCAGCAGCTTGGCCCTAAATCAGGGACTAGCCTACTACAATGAGCAGTTCTTC
J gene: TRBJ2-1; D gene: TRBD2; CDR3 length: 15; clone size: NA; V gene: TRBV6-5; CDR3 protein: CASSPRLAPVGEQFF; CDR3 DNA: TGTGCCAGCAGCCCCCGACTAGCGCCGGTGGGTGAGCAGTTCTTC
J gene: TRBJ2-1; D gene: TRBD2; CDR3 length: 12; clone size: once; V gene: TRBV19; CDR3 protein: CASSYSGTEQFF; CDR3 DNA: TGTGCCAGTAGCTATAGCGGGACTGAGCAGTTCTTC
J gene: TRBJ1-2; D gene: TRBD1; CDR3 length: 13; clone size: NA; V gene: TRBV19; CDR3 protein: CASRGTGGYGYTF; CDR3 DNA: TGTGCCAGTAGGGGGACAGGTGGCTATGGCTACACCTTC
J gene: TRBJ2-7; D gene: NA; CDR3 length: 14; clone size: NA; V gene: TRBV9; CDR3 protein: CASSVDGYSYEQYF; CDR3 DNA: TGTGCCAGCAGCGTAGACGGTTACTCCTACGAGCAGTACTTC
J gene: TRBJ2-7; D gene: NA; CDR3 length: 11; clone size: NA; V gene: TRBV20-1; CDR3 protein: CSAEVQDEQYF; CDR3 DNA: TGCAGTGCCGAGGTTCAAGACGAGCAGTACTTC
J gene: TRBJ1-1; D gene: NA; CDR3 length: 19; clone size: NA; V gene: TRBV23-1; CDR3 protein: CASSQSGRWDWVENTEAFF; CDR3 DNA: TGCGCCAGCAGTCAATCGGGCCGATGGGACTGGGTCGAGAACACTGAAGCTTTCTTT
J gene: TRBJ2-3; D gene: TRBD2; CDR3 length: 14; clone size: NA; V gene: TRBV9; CDR3 protein: CASSILAGGDTQYF; CDR3 DNA: TGTGCCAGCAGCATACTAGCGGGGGGGGATACGCAGTATTTT
J gene: TRBJ2-3; D gene: NA; CDR3 length: 15; clone size: NA; V gene: TRBV23-1; CDR3 protein: CASSHSRRGPDTQYF; CDR3 DNA: TGCGCCAGCAGTCATTCGCGGCGGGGCCCAGATACGCAGTATTTT
J gene: TRBJ1-1; D gene: NA; CDR3 length: 15; clone size: NA; V gene: TRBV19; CDR3 protein: CASSPLQGRGTEAFF; CDR3 DNA: TGTGCCAGTAGCCCACTACAGGGAAGAGGCACTGAAGCTTTCTTT
J gene: TRBJ1-2; D gene: TRBD1; CDR3 length: 14; clone size: NA; V gene: TRBV4-2; CDR3 protein: CASSREGQGDGYTF; CDR3 DNA: TGTGCCAGCAGCCGGGAGGGACAGGGGGATGGCTACACCTTC
J gene: TRBJ2-7; D gene: TRBD1; CDR3 length: 14; clone size: NA; V gene: TRBV27; CDR3 protein: CASSSRQGSYEQYF; CDR3 DNA: TGTGCCAGCAGTTCCCGACAGGGCTCCTACGAGCAGTACTTC
J gene: TRBJ1-5; D gene: NA; CDR3 length: 14; clone size: few; V gene: TRBV2; CDR3 protein: CASSEAQGDQPQHF; CDR3 DNA: TGTGCCAGCAGTGAAGCGCAAGGGGATCAGCCCCAGCATTTT
J gene: TRBJ1-2; D gene: NA; CDR3 length: 16; clone size: NA; V gene: TRBV7-2; CDR3 protein: CASSPGGGFRTDGYTF; CDR3 DNA: TGTGCCAGCAGCCCCGGGGGTGGGTTCCGTACAGATGGCTACACCTTC
J gene: TRBJ2-7; D gene: NA; CDR3 length: 13; clone size: NA; V gene: TRBV7-3; CDR3 protein: CASSLARGGEQYF; CDR3 DNA: TGTGCCAGCAGCCTCGCCCGGGGAGGTGAGCAGTACTTC
J gene: TRBJ2-2; D gene: TRBD2; CDR3 length: 17; clone size: once; V gene: TRBV30; CDR3 protein: CAWSVIAGGPATGELFF; CDR3 DNA: TGTGCCTGGAGTGTTATAGCGGGGGGGCCGGCCACCGGGGAGCTGTTTTTT
J gene: TRBJ2-2; D gene: NA; CDR3 length: 13; clone size: NA; V gene: TRBV5-1; CDR3 protein: CASSLAAAGELFF; CDR3 DNA: TGCGCCAGCAGCTTGGCGGCGGCCGGGGAGCTGTTTTTT
J gene: TRBJ2-1; D gene: NA; CDR3 length: 15; clone size: once; V gene: TRBV11-2; CDR3 protein: CASSLGLADYNEQFF; CDR3 DNA: TGTGCCAGCAGCTTAGGCCTAGCAGATTACAATGAGCAGTTCTTC
J gene: TRBJ2-7; D gene: TRBD2; CDR3 length: 16; clone size: NA; V gene: TRBV28; CDR3 protein: CASRHSGTSPSYEQYF; CDR3 DNA: TGTGCCAGCAGACACTCCGGGACTAGCCCCTCCTACGAGCAGTACTTC
J gene: TRBJ2-1; D gene: TRBD2; CDR3 length: 16; clone size: NA; V gene: TRBV4-2; CDR3 protein: CASSISTSVAYNEQFF; CDR3 DNA: TGTGCCAGCAGCATTTCGACTAGCGTTGCCTACAATGAGCAGTTCTTC
J gene: TRBJ1-4; D gene: NA; CDR3 length: 15; clone size: NA; V gene: TRBV7-9; CDR3 protein: CASSIPAGQHEKLFF; CDR3 DNA: TGTGCCAGCAGCATCCCCGCCGGACAGCATGAAAAACTGTTTTTT
J gene: TRBJ2-1; D gene: TRBD1; CDR3 length: 14; clone size: NA; V gene: TRBV18; CDR3 protein: CASSPPGGEGEQFF; CDR3 DNA: TGTGCCAGCTCACCACCAGGGGGCGAGGGTGAGCAGTTCTTC
J gene: TRBJ2-3; D gene: TRBD2; CDR3 length: 15; clone size: NA; V gene: TRBV5-4; CDR3 protein: CASSNRLAGEDTQYF; CDR3 DNA: TGTGCCAGCAGCAACCGACTAGCGGGAGAGGATACGCAGTATTTT
J gene: TRBJ2-5; D gene: TRBD2; CDR3 length: 13; clone size: NA; V gene: TRBV2; CDR3 protein: CASMWGGEETQYF; CDR3 DNA: TGTGCCAGCATGTGGGGGGGGGAAGAGACCCAGTACTTC
J gene: TRBJ2-5; D gene: NA; CDR3 length: 14; clone size: few; V gene: TRBV4-1; CDR3 protein: CASSRQVRQETQYF; CDR3 DNA: TGCGCCAGCAGCCGACAGGTGCGCCAAGAGACCCAGTACTTC
J gene: TRBJ2-5; D gene: NA; CDR3 length: 13; clone size: NA; V gene: TRBV5-1; CDR3 protein: CASSFTDRETQYF; CDR3 DNA: TGCGCCAGCAGCTTTACCGACAGGGAGACCCAGTACTTC
J gene: TRBJ2-7; D gene: TRBD1; CDR3 length: 15; clone size: NA; V gene: TRBV18; CDR3 protein: CASSDSGTDSYEQYF; CDR3 DNA: TGTGCCAGCTCAGACTCCGGGACAGACTCCTACGAGCAGTACTTC
J gene: TRBJ2-7; D gene: TRBD2; CDR3 length: 15; clone size: NA; V gene: TRBV11-2; CDR3 protein: CASSSTSGRAYEQYF; CDR3 DNA: TGTGCCAGCAGCTCGACTAGCGGACGAGCCTACGAGCAGTACTTC
J gene: TRBJ2-1; D gene: TRBD2; CDR3 length: 16; clone size: NA; V gene: TRBV6-1; CDR3 protein: CASSEFAGENYNEQFF; CDR3 DNA: TGTGCCAGCAGTGAATTTGCGGGGGAGAACTACAATGAGCAGTTCTTC
J gene: TRBJ1-2; D gene: NA; CDR3 length: 13; clone size: NA; V gene: TRBV7-2; CDR3 protein: CASSRTGVYGYTF; CDR3 DNA: TGTGCCAGCAGCCGGACTGGCGTCTATGGCTACACCTTC
J gene: TRBJ2-7; D gene: NA; CDR3 length: 15; clone size: NA; V gene: TRBV27; CDR3 protein: CASSRGRGLSYEQYF; CDR3 DNA: TGTGCCAGCAGTCGCGGCAGAGGACTTTCCTACGAGCAGTACTTC
J gene: TRBJ2-3; D gene: TRBD1; CDR3 length: 17; clone size: once; V gene: TRBV29-1; CDR3 protein: CSVAGGQGGIGTDTQYF; CDR3 DNA: TGCAGCGTCGCCGGGGGACAGGGAGGAATTGGCACAGATACGCAGTATTTT
J gene: TRBJ1-2; D gene: NA; CDR3 length: 13; clone size: NA; V gene: TRBV5-1; CDR3 protein: CASSLRDFYGYTF; CDR3 DNA: TGCGCCAGCAGCTTGAGGGACTTCTATGGCTACACCTTC
J gene: TRBJ2-5; D gene: NA; CDR3 length: 16; clone size: NA; V gene: TRBV7-9; CDR3 protein: CASQRGAGGRFGDPYF; CDR3 DNA: TGTGCCAGTCAGCGGGGGGCAGGGGGCAGGTTCGGCGATCCCTACTTC
J gene: TRBJ2-3; D gene: TRBD2; CDR3 length: 16; clone size: NA; V gene: TRBV25-1; CDR3 protein: CASSGTSGGAGDTQYF; CDR3 DNA: TGTGCCAGCAGTGGGACTAGCGGGGGGGCAGGAGATACGCAGTATTTT
J gene: TRBJ2-5; D gene: NA; CDR3 length: 12; clone size: NA; V gene: TRBV28; CDR3 protein: CASSPPGETQYF; CDR3 DNA: TGTGCCAGCAGCCCACCAGGGGAGACCCAGTACTTC
J gene: TRBJ2-7; D gene: NA; CDR3 length: 14; clone size: once; V gene: TRBV27; CDR3 protein: CASSLGGHPSEQYF; CDR3 DNA: TGTGCCAGCAGTTTGGGGGGGCACCCCAGCGAGCAGTACTTC
J gene: TRBJ2-7; D gene: NA; CDR3 length: 18; clone size: NA; V gene: TRBV6-1; CDR3 protein: CASSEFLEGGGVSYEQYF; CDR3 DNA: TGTGCCAGCAGTGAATTTCTCGAGGGGGGGGGCGTTAGCTACGAGCAGTACTTC
J gene: TRBJ1-1; D gene: NA; CDR3 length: 15; clone size: once; V gene: TRBV5-1; CDR3 protein: CASSPGPAGNTEAFF; CDR3 DNA: TGCGCCAGCAGCCCCGGGCCAGCGGGAAACACTGAAGCTTTCTTT
J gene: TRBJ2-3; D gene: TRBD2; CDR3 length: 21; clone size: NA; V gene: TRBV4-1; CDR3 protein: CASASLLGLAGALPHTDTQYF; CDR3 DNA: TGCGCCAGCGCCTCTCTACTTGGACTAGCGGGGGCCCTTCCCCACACAGATACGCAGTATTTT
J gene: TRBJ1-1; D gene: NA; CDR3 length: 14; clone size: NA; V gene: TRBV5-1; CDR3 protein: CASSLVQMNTEAFF; CDR3 DNA: TGCGCCAGCAGCCTGGTCCAAATGAACACTGAAGCTTTCTTT
J gene: TRBJ2-1; D gene: NA; CDR3 length: 11; clone size: NA; V gene: TRBV27; CDR3 protein: CASSLSGEQFF; CDR3 DNA: TGTGCCAGCAGTTTATCCGGTGAGCAGTTCTTC
J gene: TRBJ2-7; D gene: NA; CDR3 length: 15; clone size: NA; V gene: TRBV11-1; CDR3 protein: CASSLGSHAGSEQYF; CDR3 DNA: TGTGCCAGCAGCTTAGGGTCCCATGCGGGGAGCGAGCAGTACTTC
J gene: TRBJ1-6; D gene: NA; CDR3 length: 12; clone size: NA; V gene: TRBV6-5; CDR3 protein: CASGSGDSPLHF; CDR3 DNA: TGTGCCAGCGGGAGTGGGGATTCACCCCTCCACTTT
J gene: TRBJ2-3; D gene: NA; CDR3 length: 16; clone size: NA; V gene: TRBV7-2; CDR3 protein: CASSLDFAPGTDTQYF; CDR3 DNA: TGTGCCAGCAGCTTAGACTTCGCTCCCGGCACAGATACGCAGTATTTT
J gene: TRBJ1-1; D gene: TRBD1; CDR3 length: 14; clone size: once; V gene: TRBV5-1; CDR3 protein: CASSTGQGLGEAFF; CDR3 DNA: TGCGCCAGCAGCACGGGACAGGGTTTAGGTGAAGCTTTCTTT
J gene: TRBJ2-3; D gene: NA; CDR3 length: 16; clone size: NA; V gene: TRBV29-1; CDR3 protein: CSVEDQGGDRTDTQYF; CDR3 DNA: TGCAGCGTTGAAGATCAAGGCGGGGACCGCACAGATACGCAGTATTTT
J gene: TRBJ2-2; D gene: NA; CDR3 length: 16; clone size: NA; V gene: TRBV21-1; CDR3 protein: CASSKVAATNTGELFF; CDR3 DNA: TGTGCCAGCAGCAAAGTTGCGGCGACGAACACCGGGGAGCTGTTTTTT
J gene: TRBJ2-3; D gene: TRBD2; CDR3 length: 16; clone size: once; V gene: TRBV6-6; CDR3 protein: CASRPALAGGKDTQYF; CDR3 DNA: TGTGCCAGCAGGCCCGCTCTAGCGGGGGGAAAGGATACGCAGTATTTT
J gene: TRBJ2-7; D gene: TRBD2; CDR3 length: 14; clone size: few; V gene: TRBV6-1; CDR3 protein: CASTEGGTNYEQYF; CDR3 DNA: TGTGCCAGCACCGAGGGCGGGACTAACTACGAGCAGTACTTC
J gene: TRBJ2-7; D gene: TRBD2; CDR3 length: 16; clone size: once; V gene: TRBV28; CDR3 protein: CASSLELAGGPYEQYF; CDR3 DNA: TGTGCCAGCAGCCTAGAACTAGCGGGAGGGCCCTACGAGCAGTACTTC
J gene: TRBJ1-5; D gene: NA; CDR3 length: 15; clone size: NA; V gene: TRBV19; CDR3 protein: CASSISQRSNQPQHF; CDR3 DNA: TGTGCCAGTAGTATTAGCCAGAGAAGCAATCAGCCCCAGCATTTT